The 13 T cell receptor beta chains below come from one sample, sequenced in a study of T-cell memory formation after mild COVID-19. TCRdb re-called the 5' RACE reads with MiXCR, one entry per CDR3 protein. In the table there are some 69,000 distinct CDR3 sequences, over 15% of which are singletons. Sequencing input: PBMCs or a T cell subset sorted from them (not recorded which). The receptors here all came from an adult woman who had mild COVID-19 (a few samples of this study predate the infection). Cell type and time point are not known.

CDR3 in DNA: TGCAGTGCTAGAGTCGGGACAACGGAACACACCTTC. As protein: CSARVGTTEHTF. The V and J genes are TRBV20-1 and TRBJ1-2; possibly TRBD1 for D (6 bases). The CDR3 totals 12 residues. Trimming cost V 1 base and J 12 bases, with 15 bases left between them. Per the germline V gene, CDR1 is DFQATT and CDR2 is SNEGSKA (reference sequence).

The V gene is TRBV7-2, the J gene TRBJ2-7, with D perhaps TRBD1 or TRBD2 (5 bases each). The CDR3 is 14 residues long. CDR1 is SGHTA and CDR2 is FQGNSA in the germline V gene. V was pared by 3 bases and J by 3 bases, with 12 bases between. This CDR3 is CASSFFEGNYEQYF. The CDR3 region has the DNA TGTGCCAGCAGCTTTTTTGAGGGGAACTACGAGCAGTACTTC.

This clonotype was detected ten times or more. V and J are TRBV6-2 or TRBV6-3 and TRBJ2-1; D gene unclear. This CDR3 region has 15 residues. CDR1 is MNHEY and CDR2 is SVGEGT in the germline V gene. Trimming shortened V by 5 bases and J by 0 bases, and 11 bases separated the two germline ends. CDR3 bases: TGTGCCAGCAGTCCCGGAGCTAGCTCCTACAATGAGCAGTTCTTC. Translating it yields CASSPGASSYNEQFF.

A note on this clonotype: At one of its ends the junction is not consistent with the germline gene, which may arise from a read error. This CDR3 is CACSQGFVHSYEQYF. The CDR3 DNA reads TGCGCCTGCAGCCAAGGTTTTGTTCACTCCTACGAGCAGTACTTC. V and J are TRBV4-3 and TRBJ2-7; no reliable D call. Germline V CDR1 and CDR2: LGHNA, YSLEER. This CDR3 is built from 15 residues.

The chain couples TRBV7-9 to TRBJ2-1; tentatively, D is TRBD1 or TRBD2 (6 bases each). Deletions cut 3 bases from V and 7 bases from J, with 16 bases between. In germline, CDR1 is SEHNR, CDR2 FQNEAQ (reference sequence). The CDR3 is 15 amino acids. CDR3 region: CASSLAWGAGNEQFF. Written as DNA, the CDR3 is TGTGCCAGCAGCTTGGCGTGGGGGGCGGGAAATGAGCAGTTCTTC.

This clonotype came up a few times. V gene TRBV4-3 combines with J gene TRBJ2-7; D is uncertain. The CDR3 covers 14 residues. With 0 bases removed from V and 1 base from J, the gap between germline ends came to 7 bases. Germline CDR1 is LGHNA and CDR2 is YSLEER. CDR3 protein: CASSQDVPSYEQYF. The CDR3 nucleotides read TGCGCCAGCAGCCAAGATGTCCCGTCCTACGAGCAGTACTTC.

This clonotype came up a few times. J is TRBJ2-7 and V is TRBV4-1; 8 bases agree with TRBD1. The CDR3 spans 14 residues. CDR1 MGHRA and CDR2 YSYEKL come from the germline V gene. V lost 0 bases, J lost 3 bases, and 1 base stayed unmatched. CDR3 loop: CASSQEDRVYEQYF. The CDR3 bases are TGCGCCAGCAGCCAAGAGGACAGGGTCTACGAGCAGTACTTC.

This clonotype was counted a few times. The chain has TRBV20-1 and TRBJ2-5; D may be TRBD1 or TRBD2 (5 bases each). Germline V gene data show CDR1 as DFQATT and CDR2 as SNEGSKA (reference sequence). The length of the CDR3 is 14 residues. V dropped 4 bases and J dropped 3 bases, with 15 bases sitting between them. This CDR3 is CSAKPGPLEETQYF. CDR3 in DNA: TGCAGTGCTAAGCCGGGACCTCTAGAAGAGACCCAGTACTTC.

Only a few counts were recorded for this clonotype. The genes are TRBV29-1 and TRBJ2-3, with D possibly being TRBD1 or TRBD2 (6 bases each). V dropped 4 bases and J dropped 4 bases, with 12 bases sitting between them. Looked up from germline, CDR1 is SQVTM and CDR2 is ANQGSEA. CDR3 length: 13 amino acids. CDR3 nucleotides: TGCAGCGTTGTTGGGGGGCTGTCAGATACGCAGTATTTT. Translating it yields CSVVGGLSDTQYF.

This clonotype was counted only a few times. V usage is TRBV3-1 and J usage is TRBJ2-5; maybe TRBD2 (6 bases). Trimming took 0 bases from V and 1 from J, leaving 9 bases between them. The CDR3 totals 15 residues. CDR1 is LGHDT, CDR2 YNNKEL, per germline (reference sequence). CDR3 sequence (DNA): TGTGCCAGCAGCCAAGATTGGGGGGTCCAAGAGACCCAGTACTTC. Its translation: CASSQDWGVQETQYF.

This clonotype was counted a few times. The CDR3 region is CASFRTGVYEQYF. The CDR3 bases are TGTGCCAGCTTCAGGACAGGGGTTTACGAGCAGTACTTC. The chain combines TRBV28 with TRBJ2-7; 9 bases align to TRBD1. This CDR3 contains 13 residues. Per the germline V gene, CDR1 is MDHEN and CDR2 is SYDVKM. Trimming cost V 8 bases and J 4 bases; bases outside gene matches: 6.

V and J are TRBV4-1 and TRBJ1-1, with 7 bases aligning to TRBD1. Trimming took 1 base from V and 3 from J; bases not matched to a gene: 8. This CDR3 comprises 16 residues. Germline V gives CDR1 MGHRA, CDR2 YSYEKL. The CDR3 DNA reads as TGCGCCAGCAGCCAAGTCTTGACAGGGATATACACTGAAGCTTTCTTT. This codes for CASSQVLTGIYTEAFF.

This clonotype turned up a few times. The V call is TRBV12-3 or TRBV12-4, the J call TRBJ2-1; perhaps TRBD2 as D (6 bases). The CDR3 has 14 residues. V was clipped by 5 bases and J by 0 bases, with 8 bases between them. The chain's CDR3 is CASSGGDSYNEQFF. The CDR3 nucleotides are TGTGCCAGCAGTGGAGGGGACTCCTACAATGAGCAGTTCTTC.